Given below is one TCR beta chain in context. Authors' analysis steps: Nucleated cell counts were estimated from reference gene primer amplification. The repertoire was sequenced with immunoSEQ multiplex PCR; TCRdb's copy has only in-frame clones and lacks some. V and J calls and clone size come straight from that table; D and trimming were deduced from the DNA. This table has approximately 99,000 clones, 55% to 75% appearing once. This entry belongs to a study of blood T cell repertoires in COVID-19. Study as a whole: Material from acute and convalescent COVID-19 was sourced from the United States, Italy and Spain. T cells, B-cell-depleted T cells, or PBMCs provided the cDNA or gDNA that served as material.

Looked up from germline, CDR1 is MDHEN and CDR2 is SYDVKM. Trimming shortened V by 7 bases and J by 2 bases, and 18 bases separated the two germline ends. This CDR3 region has 16 residues. The chain uses TRBV28 and TRBJ1-3; D perhaps matches TRBD1 (6 bases). This clonotype was obtained from a woman in her 40s with acute or convalescent COVID-19. The sample taken for sequencing was peripheral blood. The CDR3 DNA is TGTGCCAGCAATCCAGGGGAGGGCGCCCCTGGAAACACCATATATTTT. Translating it yields CASNPGEGAPGNTIYF.